This TCR beta chain was sequenced for a study of T-cell memory formation after mild COVID-19. Worth noting for this clonotype: Its specificity is unknown.

CDR3 size: 13 residues. Deletions cut 3 bases from V and 5 bases from J, with 13 bases between. Germline V gene sequence: CDR1 DFQATT, CDR2 SNEGSKA (reference sequence). General study points: Mostly located in CM and EM were contracting CD4+ clones, with contracting CD8+ clones located in EMRA.

TCR alpha and TCR beta cDNA libraries carrying sample barcodes and UMIs came from 5'RACE with constant-segment primers. Each CDR3 protein is one row after TCRdb ran MiXCR on the 5' RACE reads. The sample contains 120,000 to 150,000 distinct CDR3 sequences, over 6% of which appear only once. This chain links TRBV20-1 with TRBJ1-1; D gene uncertain. This sequence originates from an adult woman who had mild COVID-19 (a few samples of this study predate the infection). Cell type and time point are not known. Sample: PBMCs or a T cell subset sorted from them (not recorded which). The CDR3 coding sequence is TGCAGTGCTAGTCGAGGGCGGAGGACTGAAGCTTTCTTT. Translating it yields CSASRGRRTEAFF.